This T cell receptor (beta chain) stems from a study of T cell responses to AZD1222 COVID-19 vaccine. With regard to this clone: Antigen: not known.

Only in-frame clones appear in the TCRdb table, and some are missing; sequencing was by immunoSEQ multiplex PCR. In the table there are 90,000 to 120,000 clones, approximately 90% of which are singletons. Study results and caveats: The study identified only six AZD1222 recipients as seropositive at baseline. Spike was spanned by vaccine-associated CD4 TCRs, with dominance at 160-218 and 743-854. An increase in Spike-specific TCR breadth and depth was observed after two AZD1222 doses. A mostly white British donor set with more females was recruited, and clonal diversity was possibly underestimated.

Specimen: peripheral blood, collected on day 0 of AZD1222 vaccination. The clonotype comes from an adult in good health.

The DNA for the CDR3 is TGTGCCAGCAGTTTAGGGAATAGCAATCAGCCCCAGCATTTT. This gives the protein CASSLGNSNQPQHF. The J gene is TRBJ1-5, the V gene TRBV27; D ambiguous. V was trimmed by 2 bases and J by 0 bases, leaving 5 bases between them. The CDR3 runs 14 residues. Germline V lookup: CDR1 MNHEY, CDR2 SMNVEV (reference sequence).